A selection of T cell receptor beta chains follows, all from one sample in a study of long-term antiretroviral therapy in people with HIV. TCRdb's copy holds only in-frame clones and misses some; the assay was immunoSEQ multiplex PCR. The top ten hold approximately 7.9% of the sample, which has approximately 33,000 clones, about four fifths seen once. The sequencing used unsorted PBMCs, collected 0.4 years before starting antiretroviral therapy. These TCRs come from a man aged 18 to 30 with HIV. The CDR3 runs from the conserved cysteine through the conserved F or W. The D gene is left open where the match is weak. For some rows the clone size is stated as once, few or many, or as a class when expanded; others skip it.

>NA|TRBJ2-1|TRBV27|TRBD2
CASSSPQRGLYEQFF
TGTGCCAGCAGTTCACCCCAGCGGGGGTTGTATGAGCAGTTCTTC
>NA|TRBJ1-1|TRBV6-6|NA
CASSRENTEAFF
TGTGCCAGCAGTCGAGAGAACACTGAAGCTTTCTTT
>NA|TRBJ1-5|TRBV11-2|NA
CASSLGAGFNQPQHF
TGTGCCAGCAGCTTAGGCGCAGGGTTTAACCAGCCCCAGCATTTT
>NA|TRBJ2-1|TRBV9|TRBD2
CASSAIAGSSYNEQFF
TGTGCCAGCAGCGCGATAGCGGGAAGCTCCTACAATGAGCAGTTCTTC
>once|TRBJ1-1|TRBV4-1|TRBD1
CASSRTGANTEAFF
TGCGCCAGCAGCCGGACAGGGGCGAACACTGAAGCTTTCTTT
>NA|TRBJ2-7|TRBV4-3|NA
CASSRTLYYEQYF
TGCGCCAGCAGTCGGACACTCTACTACGAGCAGTACTTC
>NA|TRBJ1-2|TRBV2|TRBD1
CASRIAGTDYGYTF
TGTGCCAGCAGGATAGCCGGGACAGACTATGGCTACACCTTC
>NA|TRBJ1-1|TRBV7-9|TRBD1
CASRPQGASTEAFF
TGTGCCAGCAGACCCCAGGGGGCGAGCACTGAAGCTTTCTTT
>NA|TRBJ2-3|TRBV4-3|NA
CASSHAPPGSPGTDTQYF
TGCGCCAGCAGCCACGCCCCTCCAGGATCGCCTGGGACAGATACGCAGTATTTT
>NA|TRBJ2-7|TRBV4-2|TRBD1
CASSQTQGAREQYF
TGTGCCAGCAGCCAAACCCAGGGGGCCCGTGAGCAGTACTTC
>NA|TRBJ1-1|TRBV7-8|NA
CASSLDRNTEAFF
TGTGCCAGCAGCTTAGACAGGAACACTGAAGCTTTCTTT
>NA|TRBJ2-1|TRBV25-1|NA
CASSEHSGTAYNEQFF
TGTGCCAGCAGTGAACACTCCGGGACGGCATACAATGAGCAGTTCTTC
>NA|TRBJ2-1|TRBV18|NA
CASSDQGDEQFF
TGTGCCAGCTCAGATCAGGGCGACGAGCAGTTCTTC
>NA|TRBJ1-2|TRBV7-2|NA
CASSPAGSNYGYTF
TGTGCCAGCAGCCCCGCAGGGTCTAACTATGGCTACACCTTC
>NA|TRBJ2-3|TRBV2|TRBD1
CASSEALPGQGRGTDTQYF
TGTGCCAGCAGTGAAGCGCTTCCCGGACAGGGGCGTGGCACAGATACGCAGTATTTT
>NA|TRBJ2-5|TRBV4-1|NA
CASSQAMGRRSQYF
TGCGCCAGCAGCCAAGCCATGGGAAGGAGGTCCCAGTACTTC
>NA|TRBJ2-1|TRBV7-2|TRBD2
CASSFYSGRGYNEQFF
TGTGCCAGCAGCTTTTATAGCGGGAGGGGGTACAATGAGCAGTTCTTC
>NA|TRBJ2-1|TRBV14|NA
CASSQIEGYNEQFF
TGTGCCAGCAGCCAAATTGAGGGGTACAATGAGCAGTTCTTC
>NA|TRBJ2-5|TRBV7-2|NA
CASRLSDIQETQYF
TGTGCCAGCAGATTATCGGATATACAAGAGACCCAGTACTTC
>few|TRBJ2-7|TRBV4-3|TRBD1
CASSQGQGGPYEQYF
TGCGCCAGCAGCCAGGGACAGGGTGGCCCCTACGAGCAGTACTTC
>few|TRBJ2-7|TRBV6-1|NA
CASKGLHASYEQYF
TGTGCCAGCAAAGGCCTGCACGCATCCTACGAGCAGTACTTC
>NA|TRBJ2-2|TRBV4-1|TRBD2
CASSLGRGGTGELFF
TGCGCCAGCAGCCTAGGTCGGGGGGGGACCGGGGAGCTGTTTTTT
>NA|TRBJ2-7|TRBV6-6|NA
CASRGYYEQYF
TGTGCCAGCAGGGGGTACTACGAGCAGTACTTC
>once|TRBJ1-1|TRBV7-3|NA
CASSLTVGVEAFF
TGTGCCAGCAGCTTAACGGTTGGGGTTGAAGCTTTCTTT